This T cell receptor beta chain was found in a study of blood T cells in healthy people across ages (dated by TCRdb to about 2015). With respect to the entire study: In model experiments, template switching captured roughly one uniquely barcoded TCR beta cDNA molecule for every two T cells. The donors were divided into four age groups: young (average around 16 years), middle-aged (approximately 41), aged (around 67) and long-lived (nearly 85). Using the same blood draw, the study looked at two additional independent replicas of 1 million unique cDNA reads for two donors, one aged 18 to 30 and the other aged 80 or older. To avoid experimental bias, donors of different ages were spread randomly across the sequencing lanes. The study measured age-related changes in TCR beta repertoire diversity using deep sequencing normalized with unique cDNA molecular identifiers. The paper's findings and limits, for the study overall: Total diversity estimates from one million sequenced T cells were considered lower bounds and underestimates. Observed TCR beta diversity per million T cells fell roughly linearly with age, and a significant reduction was already apparent by age approximately 41. A strong correlation was found between observed TCR beta diversity and the percentage of naive T cells measured by flow cytometry. Compared with the aged group, the long-lived group had more naive CD4+ T cells, fewer expanded clones and increased TCR diversity, a pattern suggesting age selection. Because donor CMV infection status was unknown, age-related changes in expanded clonotypes were potentially confounded. Since profiling was done on bulk unsorted PBMCs, naive and antigen-experienced compartments could not be conclusively compared.

To prepare the library, 5' RACE was applied. Sequencing took place on an Illumina HiSeq 2500. A second PCR of about 7 to 12 cycles was run with a J-beta primer mix and a sample-barcoded 5' primer. A template-switch 5' adaptor carrying 12 random nucleotides introduced a unique molecular identifier onto each TCR beta cDNA molecule. Each sample yielded at least 2.5 million CDR3-containing paired-end reads. All of the RNA was converted into first-strand cDNA using the Mint cDNA synthesis kit, with a TRBC-specific oligonucleotide serving as the primer. Following uracil-DNA glycosylase treatment, a first 18-cycle PCR with universal primers M1SS and BC2_uni_R was performed on all cDNA. On the authors' methods: Each sample was normalized by randomly selecting 1 million high-quality reads, each carrying a distinct molecular identifier. Instead of being binned into consensus sequences, reads that shared molecular identifiers were thrown out. MiTCR, set to a Q25 quality threshold and the strictest error-elimination algorithm, was used for CDR3 identification, clonotype clustering and error correction. Lower-bound total TCR beta diversity was estimated with a nonparametric unseen species model using Euler transformation. The raw public reads went through TCRdb reprocessing: fastp at Q25, MiXCR clone calling, in-frame beta chains kept. Identical CDR3 protein sequences are pooled into one entry, listed with their most common genes and DNA. The V and J calls shown here were made by TCRdb, not taken from the authors' results. Present in this sample are 700,000 to 1,000,000 distinct CDR3 sequences, 40% to 50% of which were seen just once. The ten largest account for roughly 19% of the sample.

This clonotype appeared a few times. The clone's antigen remains unknown. Within one base of it there is no much larger clone, and no base qualities were kept. The 39 donors, aged 6 to 90 years, were systemically healthy Caucasian individuals from Russia. About 10 milliliters of peripheral blood were drawn from each donor into EDTA-treated Vacutainer tubes. Ficoll-Paque density-gradient centrifugation was used to isolate PBMCs, with at least 6 million obtained per sample. Trizol reagent was used to extract total RNA from PBMCs, with at least 6 micrograms per sample. The percentages of naive CD45RAhigh/CD27high T cells were determined by flow cytometry on a PBMC aliquot from every donor. The CDR3, from cysteine to phenylalanine, totals 10 residues. Kept here is only the CDR3 DNA, which spans 30 bases and is read in frame from base 1. The germline V gene supplies CDR1 SQVTM and CDR2 ANQGSEA.

The sequence was obtained from a man between 60 and 75 years old in good health. The receptor chain draws on TRBV29-1 and TRBJ2-5, with no reliable assignment of the D segment. TRBJ2-7 explains the end of the DNA better; the J call may be wrong. The sequencing input was blood. This receptor has the CDR3 CSVKDYEQYF. The DNA sequence is TGCAGCGTCAAGGACTACGAGCAGTACTTC.